The source of this TCR beta chain is a study of blood T cell repertoires in COVID-19. The overall study: Collection of acute and convalescent COVID-19 samples took place in the United States, Italy and Spain.

The authors' processing: Reference gene primers were amplified, and this amplification served to estimate nucleated cell counts. Method: immunoSEQ multiplex PCR; TCRdb's copy keeps in-frame clones and lacks some. That table supplies the V and J calls and clone size; D and trimming were determined from the DNA. There are about 42,000 clones in the sample; roughly 90% occur only once, and approximately 3% lies in the top ten. CDR3 length equals 18 residues. V lost 2 bases and J lost 3; bases outside the gene matches: 16. Germline-derived CDR1 and CDR2 are MNHEY and SMNVEV (reference sequence). Sample: peripheral blood. The receptor was isolated from a man between 50 and 59 years old with active COVID-19. The rearrangement uses TRBV27 and TRBJ2-7, with 7 nucleotides matching TRBD1. This chain's CDR3 is CASSLRIRDSEPFYEQYF. DNA for the CDR3: TGTGCCAGCAGTTTAAGGATCCGGGACAGCGAGCCTTTCTACGAGCAGTACTTC.